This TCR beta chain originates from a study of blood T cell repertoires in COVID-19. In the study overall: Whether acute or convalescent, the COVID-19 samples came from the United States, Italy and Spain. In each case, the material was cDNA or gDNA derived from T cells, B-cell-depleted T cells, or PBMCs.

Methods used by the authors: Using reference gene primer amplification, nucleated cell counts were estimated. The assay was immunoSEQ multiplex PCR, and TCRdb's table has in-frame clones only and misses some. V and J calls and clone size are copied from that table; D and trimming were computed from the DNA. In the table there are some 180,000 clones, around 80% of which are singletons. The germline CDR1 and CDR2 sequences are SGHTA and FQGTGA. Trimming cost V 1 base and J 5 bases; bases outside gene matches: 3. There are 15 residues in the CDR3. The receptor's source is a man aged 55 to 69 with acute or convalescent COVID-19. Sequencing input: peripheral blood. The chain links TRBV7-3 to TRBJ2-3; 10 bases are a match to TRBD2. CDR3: CASSLMGLARDTQYF. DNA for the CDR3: TGTGCCAGCAGCTTAATGGGACTAGCGAGAGATACGCAGTATTTT.